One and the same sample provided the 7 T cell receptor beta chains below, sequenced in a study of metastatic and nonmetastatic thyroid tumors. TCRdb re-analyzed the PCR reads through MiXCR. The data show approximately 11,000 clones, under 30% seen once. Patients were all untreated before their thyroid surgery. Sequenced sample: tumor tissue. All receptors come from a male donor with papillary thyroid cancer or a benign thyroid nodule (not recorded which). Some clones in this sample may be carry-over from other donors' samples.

CDR3 nucleotides: TGTGCCAGCAGCTTTACAGGGGTCGAGCAGTACTTC. Its protein product is CASSFTGVEQYF. This chain connects TRBV5-5 to TRBJ2-7, with TRBD1 matching over 7 bases. Germline CDR1 SGHKS, CDR2 YYEKEE (reference sequence). There are 12 residues in the CDR3. V lost 2 bases to trimming and J lost 6 bases; unmatched junction nucleotides: 2.

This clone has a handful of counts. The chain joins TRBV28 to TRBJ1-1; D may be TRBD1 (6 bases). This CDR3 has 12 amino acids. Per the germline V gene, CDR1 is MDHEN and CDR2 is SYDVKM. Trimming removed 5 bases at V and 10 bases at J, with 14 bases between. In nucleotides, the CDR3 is TGTGCCAGCAGTCCCAGAGGGGGGGCAGCTTTCTTT. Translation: CASSPRGGAAFF.

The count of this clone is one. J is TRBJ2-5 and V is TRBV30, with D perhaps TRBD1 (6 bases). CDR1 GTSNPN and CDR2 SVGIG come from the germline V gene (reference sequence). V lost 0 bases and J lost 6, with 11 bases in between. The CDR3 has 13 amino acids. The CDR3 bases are TGTGCCTGGAGTGTATACAGGGAAAAGACCCAGTACTTC. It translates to CAWSVYREKTQYF.

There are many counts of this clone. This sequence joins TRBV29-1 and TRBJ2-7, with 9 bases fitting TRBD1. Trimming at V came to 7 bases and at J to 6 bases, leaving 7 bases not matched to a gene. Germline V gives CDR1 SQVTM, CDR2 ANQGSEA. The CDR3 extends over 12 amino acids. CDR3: CSATGQGGEQYF. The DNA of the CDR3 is TGCAGCGCAACGGGACAGGGTGGCGAGCAGTACTTC.

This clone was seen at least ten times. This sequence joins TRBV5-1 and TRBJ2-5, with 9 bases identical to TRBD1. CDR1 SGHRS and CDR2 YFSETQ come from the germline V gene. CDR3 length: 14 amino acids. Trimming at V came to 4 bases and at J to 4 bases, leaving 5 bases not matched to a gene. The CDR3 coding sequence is TGCGCCAGCAGCCTGGACAGGGGAGGAGAGACCCAGTACTTC. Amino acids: CASSLDRGGETQYF.

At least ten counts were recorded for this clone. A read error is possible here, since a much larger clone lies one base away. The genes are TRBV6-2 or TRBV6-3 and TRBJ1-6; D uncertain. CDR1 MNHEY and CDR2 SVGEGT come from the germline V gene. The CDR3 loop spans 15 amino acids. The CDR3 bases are TGTGCCAGCAGTTACGGACCACCGCCTAATCCACCCCTCCACTTT. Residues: CASSYGPPPNPPLHF.

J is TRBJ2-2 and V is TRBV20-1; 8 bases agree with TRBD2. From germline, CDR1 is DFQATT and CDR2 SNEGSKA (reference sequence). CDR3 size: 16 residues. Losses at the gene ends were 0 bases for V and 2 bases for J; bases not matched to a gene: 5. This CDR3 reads CSARDLAGGNTGELFF. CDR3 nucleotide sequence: TGCAGTGCTAGAGATCTCGCGGGAGGTAACACCGGGGAGCTGTTTTTT.